This TCR beta chain is from a study of spatial heterogeneity in lung cancer. Across the whole study: The donors were 70 or so patients with non-small cell lung cancer that was early-stage and untreated. Any follow-up PBMC samples that were available went on to be sequenced, and the median time to follow-up was around 25 months after resection.

This clonotype was detected many times. Time point defined: blood at routine non-recurrence follow-up after resection. Whole RNA came from tumor, nontumor lung or frozen PBMC and was sequenced without being sorted. This CDR3 contains 19 residues. Trimming took 4 bases from V and 5 from J; bases not matched to a gene: 20. Germline CDR1 MNHNY, CDR2 SVGAGI (reference sequence). Individual TCR cDNA molecules each bore their own unique molecular identifier. TCRdb used MiXCR to reprocess the 5' RACE reads, holding one entry per CDR3 protein. The table records around 20,000 distinct CDR3 sequences, almost 10% of them present only once.

This sample comprised PBMCs, obtained at follow-up. This clonotype was sampled from a male donor with early-stage non-small cell lung cancer. The chain links TRBV6-6 to TRBJ2-1; 7 bases are shared with TRBD1. The CDR3: CASSSRQVQSPQGHNEQFF. The CDR3 nucleotides are TGTGCCAGCAGTTCTCGACAGGTCCAATCCCCACAGGGGCACAATGAGCAGTTCTTC.